Sequencing of this T cell receptor beta chain was carried out in a study of STAT5B mutations in CD4+ large granular lymphocyte leukemia. Regarding the study as a whole: The CD4+ versus CD8+ T-LGLL clonality difference may reflect limited sample size. Patient CD4-sorted repertoires looked more clonal than healthy CD4+ repertoires, even without putative leukemic clones. Main leukemic clonotypes were patient-specific, but more than 20% appeared at low frequency elsewhere.

Between the trimmed V and J ends, which lost 1 base and 3 bases, there was a span of 7 bases. The CDR3 spans 13 residues. CDR1 is SEHNR, CDR2 FQNEAQ, per germline (reference sequence). Generated by immunoSEQ multiplex PCR, the TCRdb table keeps only in-frame clones and is missing some. The table includes fewer than 50,000 clones, about four fifths detected once. On this clone: Its specificity is not known.

The chain joins TRBV7-9 to TRBJ2-7; maybe TRBD1 (5 bases). The sample taken for sequencing was CD4+ T cells from blood buffy coats. The sequence derives from a human donor in good health. CDR3 nucleotides: TGTGCCAGCAGCTTAGGACAGATCTACGAGCAGTACTTC. Its translation is CASSLGQIYEQYF.